This T cell receptor beta chain appears in the sequencing data of a study of T-cell memory formation after mild COVID-19 (dated by TCRdb to 2020 to 2023). A note on the overall study: TCR sequence clusters from the two donors were found to be largely donor specific. In two donors, T-cell clones that expanded and contracted after mild COVID-19 were tracked by sequencing TCRalpha and TCRbeta repertoires over time. Two young, previously healthy adult volunteers made up the cohort, one male and one female. Findings and caveats that apply to the study as a whole: Only a couple of mild cases were covered in the study, and larger cohorts including severe cases with pre-infection samples were considered necessary. Clones that contracted from day 15 to 85 showed balanced CD4/CD8 phenotypes, whereas a second wave of clones that expanded from day 15 to 37 leaned towards CD4+. Contracting CD4+ clones were found mainly in CM and EM memory subsets, while CD8+ clones were enriched in EMRA. Some responding clones were detected in pre-infection memory, which suggested that pre-existing cross-reactive memory T cells had joined the SARS-CoV-2 response. SARS-CoV-2 specificity was not confirmed for the second-wave clones peaking on day 37.

Ficoll-Paque density gradient centrifugation was used to isolate PBMCs. The germline V gene yields MNHNS for CDR1 and SASEGT for CDR2. V trim: 7 bases; J trim: 2 bases; unmatched bases: 8. The CDR3 has 15 amino acids, counting the end cysteine and phenylalanine. Only the CDR3 DNA is retained, 45 bases long and in frame from the first base. Sequenced using an Illumina NovaSeq 6000. Using 5'RACE with constant-segment primers, TCRalpha and TCRbeta cDNA libraries were constructed, with sample barcodes and unique molecular identifiers added in the process. RNA was extracted from every sample with Trizol reagent. Libraries were amplified in two PCR steps, with a second sample barcode and Illumina TruSeq adapters added in the second step. Sequencing of the libraries was done on an Illumina NovaSeq, producing 2 x 150 bp paired-end reads. In the authors' own workflow: Demultiplexing of reads and collapsing into UMI-guided consensus sequences were performed with migec v1.2.7. Using mixcr v2.1.11, the UMI consensuses were aligned to TRA and TRB V and J templates and assembled into clonotypes. Expanded or contracted clonotypes were those called significant by both edgeR and NoisET, with noise models trained on biological replicates. For edgeR calls, a false discovery rate-adjusted p below 0.01 and a log2 fold-change threshold of 1 were applied. As an exploratory analysis of dynamics, max-normalized trajectories of the 1000 most abundant clonotypes were examined with PCA combined with hierarchical clustering. Separately sequenced CD4+ and CD8+ repertoires were used to assign a CD4 or CD8 phenotype to each responding clone. The public reads were reanalyzed by TCRdb: fastp trimming at Q25, MiXCR alignment, in-frame beta chains only. Every CDR3 protein is listed once, alongside the most common genes and DNA of its rows. Here the V and J calls rest on TCRdb's processing, not on the authors' analysis. The sample records 470,000 or so distinct CDR3 sequences, around 20% of which are singletons. The ten largest account for roughly 8.4% of the sample.

As for this clonotype: It has no known antigen specificity. Qualities for individual bases were not recorded, and no much larger clone is one base off.

The specimen sequenced was PBMCs or a T cell subset sorted from them (not recorded which). The sequence came from an adult woman who had mild COVID-19 (a few samples of this study predate the infection). The sample titles of this study are shuffled in the database, so cell type and time point are left out; the donor was told from shared clones. The chain is assembled from TRBV6-1 and TRBJ1-2, and 9 junction bases match TRBD1. The DNA is TGTGCCAGCATCGGGACAGGGATTTTGAACTATGGCTACACCTTC. Translated, it reads CASIGTGILNYGYTF.